This T cell receptor (beta chain) was documented in a study of T cell responses to AZD1222 COVID-19 vaccine. General study findings and limits: The study identified only five to seven AZD1222 recipients as seropositive at baseline. Two AZD1222 administrations were followed by greater Spike-specific TCR breadth and depth. Reportedly, nearly half of unique spike TCRs recognized epitopes outside B.1.351/B.1.1.7 mutations. Spike was spanned by vaccine-associated CD4 TCRs, with dominance at 160-218 and 743-854.

In germline, CDR1 is MNHEY, CDR2 SMNVEV (reference sequence). Trimming removed 4 bases from V and 4 bases from J, with 19 bases in between. The CDR3 has 16 amino acids. With respect to this clone: Its cognate antigen is unknown.

The protocol was immunoSEQ multiplex PCR, while the TCRdb copy is restricted to in-frame clones and leaves out a portion. The sample lists 180,000 or so clones; approximately 90% were seen once. The chain couples TRBV27 to TRBJ2-5, with TRBD2 as a possible D gene (6 bases). The receptor was isolated from an adult in good health. Here the sequenced sample was peripheral blood, taken on day 0 of AZD1222 vaccination. As DNA, the CDR3 is TGTGCCAGCAGTTCCATGGGTAGCGGAGCCCCAGAGACCCAGTACTTC. It yields the protein CASSSMGSGAPETQYF.